This note documents a single TCR beta chain sequence. This record comes from a study of blood T cell repertoires in COVID-19. The participants were between roughly 18 and 90 years old and came from about two dozen US areas. Participants' reported clinical history set cohort assignment. CDR1 is DFQATT, CDR2 SNEGSKA, per germline (reference sequence). V lost 3 bases, J lost 8 bases, and 16 bases lay in between. This CDR3 spans 13 amino acids. As originally analysed: Amplification with reference gene primers provided the estimates of nucleated cell counts. Clones were read by immunoSEQ multiplex PCR, and TCRdb kept only the in-frame ones, dropping some. V and J calls and clone size are given by that table; D and trimming were obtained from the DNA. The repertoire holds about 250,000 clones, around 85% seen once, with about 8.2% in the top ten.

This receptor was taken from a woman aged 45-60 years with acute COVID-19. The specimen was PBMCs or T cells enriched from blood (not recorded which). This chain uses TRBV20-1 with TRBJ1-2, with D tentatively TRBD1 (6 bases). The CDR3 bases are TGCAGTGCTAGTGAACCGGGGGGCCAAGGCTACACCTTC. Amino acid sequence: CSASEPGGQGYTF.